A single sample gave rise to the 9 T cell receptor beta chains below, sequenced in a study of blood T cell repertoires in COVID-19. Assay: immunoSEQ multiplex PCR; the TCRdb copy retains only in-frame clones and omits some. The repertoire has 50,000 or so clones, about 90% of them found once; the top ten carry 6% to 6.5%. Material for sequencing was peripheral blood. The receptors were gathered from a man in his 70s with active COVID-19.

The chain combines TRBV2 with TRBJ2-1; tentative D call: TRBD2 (5 bases). Per the germline V gene, CDR1 is SNHLY and CDR2 is FYNNEI. The V and J ends lost 8 bases and 7 bases respectively, with 24 bases between them. The CDR3 has 16 amino acids. CDR3 in DNA: TGTGCCAGCCTGTCCCGGAACATGGGATCGGGAAATGAGCAGTTCTTC. Translating gives CASLSRNMGSGNEQFF.

The rearrangement uses TRBV6-6 and TRBJ1-1; D possibly corresponds to TRBD1 (5 bases). Germline V gene sequence: CDR1 MNHNY, CDR2 SVGAGI (reference sequence). V lost 5 bases and J lost 1, with 11 bases in between. The CDR3 extends over 14 amino acids. DNA of the CDR3: TGTGCCAGCAGTCTAGGGGCCGCGAACACTGAAGCTTTCTTT. It yields the protein CASSLGAANTEAFF.

The chain couples TRBV7-2 to TRBJ1-4, with D tentatively TRBD1 (5 bases). The CDR3 totals 16 residues. The ends were cut back, 2 bases at V and 11 bases at J, with 21 bases in the middle. Germline-derived CDR1 and CDR2 are SGHTA and FQGNSA. Here the CDR3 reads CASSLSGQGKRDKLFF. Here the CDR3 DNA reads TGTGCCAGCAGCTTATCCGGCCAGGGAAAAAGGGATAAACTGTTTTTT.

The chain links TRBV12-5 to TRBJ1-5; possible D gene TRBD1, 6 bases. Germline assignment: CDR1 LGHNT and CDR2 FRNRAP. The CDR3 covers 17 residues. V was clipped by 5 bases and J by 5 bases, with 22 bases between them. As DNA, the CDR3 is TGTGCTAGTGGTACCGGGACATTAGCTTCAGCCGATCAGCCCCAGCATTTT. Its protein product is CASGTGTLASADQPQHF.

The sample holds one count of this clone. The chain is built from TRBV5-6 and TRBJ2-7; 11 positions agree with TRBD1. V lost 2 bases to trimming and J lost 4 bases; unmatched junction nucleotides: 5. Germline CDR1 is SGHDT and CDR2 is YYEEEE. The CDR3 consists of 15 residues. The CDR3 reads CASSFLGTGGYEQYF. For the CDR3, the DNA is TGTGCCAGCAGCTTCCTCGGGACAGGGGGGTACGAGCAGTACTTC.

This chain connects TRBV10-2 to TRBJ1-6, with a tentative D call TRBD1 (5 bases). The CDR3 contains 15 residues. Trimming removed 8 bases at V and 9 bases at J, with 20 bases between. Germline values: CDR1 WSHSY, CDR2 SAAADI. The DNA of the CDR3 is TGCGCCAGCCAAGATACGAGGGACTATTCTTCACCCCTCCACTTT. This translates into CASQDTRDYSSPLHF.

The chain carries TRBV7-9 and TRBJ1-4, with D tentatively TRBD1 (5 bases). In germline, CDR1 is SEHNR, CDR2 FQNEAQ (reference sequence). Trimming stripped 5 bases from V and 1 base from J, with 14 bases between. This CDR3 spans 16 amino acids. CDR3 in DNA: TGTGCCAGCAGCCGGCGGGGGTTCGGAACTAATGAAAAACTGTTTTTT. It yields the protein CASSRRGFGTNEKLFF.

The J gene is TRBJ2-1, the V gene TRBV5-4; D might be TRBD1 (5 bases). Per the germline V gene, CDR1 is SGHNT and CDR2 is YYREEE (reference sequence). V was clipped by 4 bases and J by 3 bases, with 14 bases between them. The CDR3 is made up of 15 amino acids. In DNA, the CDR3 is TGTGCCAGCAGCGTCGGACAAAACTACTACAATGAGCAGTTCTTC. This translates into CASSVGQNYYNEQFF.

V and J are TRBV7-3 and TRBJ2-1, with 7 bases identical to TRBD2. J was trimmed by 0 bases and V by 1 base; bases with no gene match: 3. The CDR3 has 16 residues. Germline V gives CDR1 SGHTA, CDR2 FQGTGA. The CDR3 loop reads CASSLNGGNSYNEQFF. As DNA, the CDR3 is TGTGCCAGCAGCTTAAACGGGGGGAACTCCTACAATGAGCAGTTCTTC.